This paragraph covers one T cell receptor (beta chain) sequence. The TCRbeta library incorporated unique molecular identifiers. TCRdb re-called the PCR reads with MiXCR, one entry per CDR3 protein. The sample records around 480,000 distinct CDR3 sequences, approximately 29% being singletons. Trimming shortened V by 7 bases and J by 0 bases, and 10 bases separated the two germline ends. The CDR3 spans 14 residues. This sample was included in a study of T-cell reconstitution after alpha-beta-depleted transplantation in children. The J gene is TRBJ2-1, the V gene TRBV12-3 or TRBV12-4, with a weak D call TRBD1 (6 bases). This TCR came from a human donor who donated a stem cell graft to a child with aplastic anemia. The sequences come from PBMCs from the stem cell graft donor, collected from the stem cell graft. In nucleotides, the CDR3 is TGTGCCAGCATCCGGGACAACTCCTACAATGAGCAGTTCTTC. It translates to CASIRDNSYNEQFF.